The present entry profiles one T cell receptor (beta chain) with its context. Time point indicated: technical triplicate 2. The data originate from a study of neurological immune-mediated disorders. In each sequencing run, over 160 million TCR-beta sequences were generated from 15-18 subjects. TCRdb recomputed calls from the 5' RACE reads with MiXCR, one row per CDR3 protein. The top ten hold 4.6% of the sample, which has about 59,000 distinct CDR3 sequences, approximately 25% seen once. Germline V CDR1 and CDR2: DFQATT, SNEGSKA (reference sequence). Trimming left V 5 bases short and J 6 bases short, with 12 bases between. The CDR3 sequence is 12 residues long.

This TCR derives from a man in his 60s with HTLV-1-associated myelopathy (HAM/TSP). The V and J genes are TRBV20-1 and TRBJ2-3; D gene uncertain. The sequencing sample was made of PBMCs. The CDR3 region is CSAWNGWDTQYF. CDR3 in DNA: TGCAGTGCTTGGAATGGCTGGGATACGCAGTATTTT.